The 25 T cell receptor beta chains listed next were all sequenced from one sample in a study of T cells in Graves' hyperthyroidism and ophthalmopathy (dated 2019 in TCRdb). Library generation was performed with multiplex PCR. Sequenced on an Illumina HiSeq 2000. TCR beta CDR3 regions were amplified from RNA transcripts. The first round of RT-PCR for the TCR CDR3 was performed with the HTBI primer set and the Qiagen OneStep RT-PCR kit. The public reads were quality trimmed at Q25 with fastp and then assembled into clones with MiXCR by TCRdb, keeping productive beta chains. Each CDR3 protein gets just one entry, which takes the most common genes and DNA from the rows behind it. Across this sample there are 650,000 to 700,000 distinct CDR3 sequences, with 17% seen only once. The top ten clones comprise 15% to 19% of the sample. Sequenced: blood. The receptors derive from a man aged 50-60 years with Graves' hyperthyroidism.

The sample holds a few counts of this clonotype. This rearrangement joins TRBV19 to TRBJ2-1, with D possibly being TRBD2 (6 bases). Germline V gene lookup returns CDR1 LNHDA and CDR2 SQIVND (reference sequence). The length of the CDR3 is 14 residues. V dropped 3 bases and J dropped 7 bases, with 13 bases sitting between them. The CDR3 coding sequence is TGTGCCAGTAGTATCAAACTAGCAGCTAATGAGCAGTTCTTC. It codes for CASSIKLAANEQFF.

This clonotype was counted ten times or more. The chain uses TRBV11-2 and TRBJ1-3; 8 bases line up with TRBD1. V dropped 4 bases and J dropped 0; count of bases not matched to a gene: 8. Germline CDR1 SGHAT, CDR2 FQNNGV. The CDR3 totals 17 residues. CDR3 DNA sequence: TGTGCCAGCAGCTCCGGGACAGGCAGTTACTCTGGAAACACCATATATTTT. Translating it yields CASSSGTGSYSGNTIYF.

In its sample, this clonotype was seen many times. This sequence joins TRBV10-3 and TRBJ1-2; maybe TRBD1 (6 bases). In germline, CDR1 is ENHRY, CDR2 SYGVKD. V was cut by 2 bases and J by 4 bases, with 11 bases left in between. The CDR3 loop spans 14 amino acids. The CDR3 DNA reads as TGTGCCATCAGTGAGGGGGGGCCTTCCTATGGCTACACCTTC. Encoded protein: CAISEGGPSYGYTF.

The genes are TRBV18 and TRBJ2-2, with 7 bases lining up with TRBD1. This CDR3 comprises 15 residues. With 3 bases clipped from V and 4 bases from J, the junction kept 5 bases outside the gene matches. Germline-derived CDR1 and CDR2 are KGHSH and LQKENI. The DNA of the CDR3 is TGTGCCAGCTCACCGTCGGGACAGACCACCGGGGAGCTGTTTTTT. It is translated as CASSPSGQTTGELFF. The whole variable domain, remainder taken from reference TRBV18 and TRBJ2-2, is NAGVMQNPRHLVRRRGQEARLRCSPMKGHSHVYWYRQLPEEGLKFMVYLQKENIIDESGMPKERFSAEFPKEGPSILRIQQVVRGDSAAYFCASSPSGQTTGELFFGEGSRLTVL.

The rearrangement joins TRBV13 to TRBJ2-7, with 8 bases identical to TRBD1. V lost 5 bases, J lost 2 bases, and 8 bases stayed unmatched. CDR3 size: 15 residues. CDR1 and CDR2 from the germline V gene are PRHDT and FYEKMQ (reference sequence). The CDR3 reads CASSTRQGPAYEQYF. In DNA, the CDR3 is TGTGCCAGCAGCACGAGACAGGGGCCGGCCTACGAGCAGTACTTC.

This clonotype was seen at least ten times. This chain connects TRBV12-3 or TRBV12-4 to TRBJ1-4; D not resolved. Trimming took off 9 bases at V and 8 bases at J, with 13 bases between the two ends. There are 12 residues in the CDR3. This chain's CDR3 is CASGVSKEKLFF. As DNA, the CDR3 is TGTGCCAGTGGGGTGAGCAAAGAAAAACTGTTTTTT.

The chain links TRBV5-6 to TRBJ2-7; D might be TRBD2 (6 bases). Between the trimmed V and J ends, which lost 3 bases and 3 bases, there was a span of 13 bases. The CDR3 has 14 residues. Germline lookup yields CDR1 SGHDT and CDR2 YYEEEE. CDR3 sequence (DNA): TGTGCCAGCAGCTCCTTAGGTAGCGGCTACGAGCAGTACTTC. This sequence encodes CASSSLGSGYEQYF.

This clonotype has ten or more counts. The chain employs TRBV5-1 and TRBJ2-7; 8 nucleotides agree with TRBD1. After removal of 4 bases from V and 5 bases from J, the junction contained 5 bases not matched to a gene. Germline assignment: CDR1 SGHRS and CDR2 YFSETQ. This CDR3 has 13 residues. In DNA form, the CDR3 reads TGCGCCAGCAGCCCACGGACAGGGCACGAGCAGTACTTC. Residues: CASSPRTGHEQYF.

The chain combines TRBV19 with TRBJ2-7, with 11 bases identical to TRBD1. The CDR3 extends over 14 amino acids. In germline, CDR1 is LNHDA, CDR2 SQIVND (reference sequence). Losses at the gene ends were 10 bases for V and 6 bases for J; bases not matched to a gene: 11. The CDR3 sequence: CATGSGTGGSEQYF. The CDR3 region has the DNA TGTGCCACCGGATCCGGGACAGGGGGATCCGAGCAGTACTTC.

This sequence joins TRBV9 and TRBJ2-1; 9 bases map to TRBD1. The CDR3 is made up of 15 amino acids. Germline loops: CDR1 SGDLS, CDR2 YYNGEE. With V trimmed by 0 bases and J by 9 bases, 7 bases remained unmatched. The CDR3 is CASSVVGTGTGEQFF. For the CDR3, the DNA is TGTGCCAGCAGCGTAGTTGGGACAGGGACCGGTGAGCAGTTCTTC.

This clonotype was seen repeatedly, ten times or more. The chain's CDR3 is CATGSHSTDTQYF. As DNA, the CDR3 is TGTGCCACCGGGAGCCACAGCACAGATACGCAGTATTTT. This chain uses TRBV27 with TRBJ2-3; possibly TRBD2 for D (6 bases). The CDR3 is 13 residues long. CDR1 MNHEY and CDR2 SMNVEV come from the germline V gene (reference sequence). V lost 10 bases to trimming and J lost 0 bases, with 11 bases between them.

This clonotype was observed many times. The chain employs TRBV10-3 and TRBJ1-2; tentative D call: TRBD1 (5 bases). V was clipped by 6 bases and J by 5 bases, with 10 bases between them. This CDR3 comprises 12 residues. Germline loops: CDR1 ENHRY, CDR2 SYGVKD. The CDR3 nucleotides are TGTGCCATCAGGGGACGGACGTATGGCTACACCTTC. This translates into CAIRGRTYGYTF.

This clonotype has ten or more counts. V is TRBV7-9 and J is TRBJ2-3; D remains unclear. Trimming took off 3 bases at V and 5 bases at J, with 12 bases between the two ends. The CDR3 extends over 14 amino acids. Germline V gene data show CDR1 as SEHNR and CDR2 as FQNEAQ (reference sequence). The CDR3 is CASSLSLTGDTQYF. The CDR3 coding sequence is TGTGCCAGCAGCTTGTCCTTAACCGGAGATACGCAGTATTTT.

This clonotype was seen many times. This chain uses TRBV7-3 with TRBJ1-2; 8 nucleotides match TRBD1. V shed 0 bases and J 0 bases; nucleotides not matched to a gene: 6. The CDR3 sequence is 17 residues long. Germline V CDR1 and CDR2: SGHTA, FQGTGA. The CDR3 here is CASSLTPGQGANYGYTF. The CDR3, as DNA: TGTGCCAGCAGCTTAACTCCAGGACAGGGAGCTAACTATGGCTACACCTTC.

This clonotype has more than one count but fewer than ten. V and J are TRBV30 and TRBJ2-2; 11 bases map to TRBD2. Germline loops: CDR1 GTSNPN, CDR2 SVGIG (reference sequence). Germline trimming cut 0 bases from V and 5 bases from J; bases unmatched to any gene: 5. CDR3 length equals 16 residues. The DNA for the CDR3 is TGTGCCTGGAGTGTAATACTAGCGGGAGTTACCGGGGAGCTGTTTTTT. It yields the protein CAWSVILAGVTGELFF. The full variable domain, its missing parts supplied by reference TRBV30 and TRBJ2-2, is SQTIHQWPATLVQPVGSPLSLECTVEGTSNPNLYWYRQAAGRGLQLLFYSVGIGQISSEVPQNLSASRPQDRQFILSSKKLLLSDSGFYLCAWSVILAGVTGELFFGEGSRLTVL.

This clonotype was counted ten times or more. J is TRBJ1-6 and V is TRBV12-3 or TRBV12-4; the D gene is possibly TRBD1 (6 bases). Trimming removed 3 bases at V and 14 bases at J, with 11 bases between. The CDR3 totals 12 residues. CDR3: CASSFRGDSLHF. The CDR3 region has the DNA TGTGCCAGCAGTTTTAGGGGGGATTCCCTCCACTTT.

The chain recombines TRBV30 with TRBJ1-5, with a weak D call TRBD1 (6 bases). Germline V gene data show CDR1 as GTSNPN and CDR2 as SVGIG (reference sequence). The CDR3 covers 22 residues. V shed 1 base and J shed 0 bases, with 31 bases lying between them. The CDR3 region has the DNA TGTGCCTGGAGTGCGCCGAAGACTACCCCCCGGACAGACGATTATAGCAATCAGCCCCAGCATTTT. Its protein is CAWSAPKTTPRTDDYSNQPQHF.

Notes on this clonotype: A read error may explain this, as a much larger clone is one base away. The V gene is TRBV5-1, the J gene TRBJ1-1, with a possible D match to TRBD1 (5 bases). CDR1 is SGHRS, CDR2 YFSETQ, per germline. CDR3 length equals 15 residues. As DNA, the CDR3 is TGCGCCGGCAGAGGTGTGGGGCACCTAAACACTGAAGCTTTCTTT. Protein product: CAGRGVGHLNTEAFF.

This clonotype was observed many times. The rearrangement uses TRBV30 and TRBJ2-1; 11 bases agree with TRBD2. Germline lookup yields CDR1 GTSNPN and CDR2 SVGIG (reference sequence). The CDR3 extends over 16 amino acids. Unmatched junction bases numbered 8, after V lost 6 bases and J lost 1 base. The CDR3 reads CACSLTSGRSYNEQFF. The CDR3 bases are TGTGCCTGCTCCCTTACTAGCGGGAGATCCTACAATGAGCAGTTCTTC.

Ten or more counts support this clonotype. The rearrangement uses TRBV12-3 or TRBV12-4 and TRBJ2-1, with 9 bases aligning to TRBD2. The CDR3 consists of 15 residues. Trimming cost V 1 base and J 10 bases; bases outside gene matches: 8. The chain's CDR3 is CASSLVAGGGLEQFF. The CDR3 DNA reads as TGTGCCAGCAGTTTAGTGGCGGGAGGGGGTCTGGAGCAGTTCTTC.

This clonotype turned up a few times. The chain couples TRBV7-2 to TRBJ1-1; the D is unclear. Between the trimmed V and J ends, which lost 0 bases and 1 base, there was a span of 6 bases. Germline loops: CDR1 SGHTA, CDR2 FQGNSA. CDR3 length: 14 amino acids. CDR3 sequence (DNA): TGTGCCAGCAGCTTAGCAACTGAGAACACTGAAGCTTTCTTT. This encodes CASSLATENTEAFF. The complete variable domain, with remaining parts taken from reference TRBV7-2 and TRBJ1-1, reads GAGVSQSPSNKVTEKGKDVELRCDPISGHTALYWYRQSLGQGLEFLIYFQGNSAPDKSGLPSDRFSAERTGGSVSTLTIQRTQQEDSAVYLCASSLATENTEAFFGQGTRLTVV.

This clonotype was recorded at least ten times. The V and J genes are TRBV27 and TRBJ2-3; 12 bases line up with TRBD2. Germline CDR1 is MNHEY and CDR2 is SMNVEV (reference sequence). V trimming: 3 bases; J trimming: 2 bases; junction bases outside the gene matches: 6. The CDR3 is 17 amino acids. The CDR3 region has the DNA TGTGCCAGCAGTTTGTCTAGCGGGAGGGCCCTCACAGATACGCAGTATTTT. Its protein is CASSLSSGRALTDTQYF.

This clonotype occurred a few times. In nucleotides, the CDR3 is TGTGCCTGGAGAGGCCCGGGCAAGCAGTACTTC. Its protein product is CAWRGPGKQYF. The chain has TRBV30 and TRBJ2-7, with D uncertain. CDR3 length: 11 amino acids. V was clipped by 3 bases and J by 8 bases, with 11 bases between them. Germline lookup yields CDR1 GTSNPN and CDR2 SVGIG (reference sequence).

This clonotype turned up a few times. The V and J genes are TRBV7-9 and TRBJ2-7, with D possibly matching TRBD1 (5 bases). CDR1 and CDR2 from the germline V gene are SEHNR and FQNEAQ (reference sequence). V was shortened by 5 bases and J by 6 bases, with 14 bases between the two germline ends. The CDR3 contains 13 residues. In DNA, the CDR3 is TGTGCCAGCAGCCTCTTGCTGGGGCGCGAGCAGTACTTC. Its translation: CASSLLLGREQYF.

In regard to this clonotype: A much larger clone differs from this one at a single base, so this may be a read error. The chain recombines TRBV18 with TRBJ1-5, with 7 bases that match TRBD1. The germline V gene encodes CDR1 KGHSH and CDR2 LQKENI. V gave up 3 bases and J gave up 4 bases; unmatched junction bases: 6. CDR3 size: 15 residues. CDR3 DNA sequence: TGTGCCAGCTCACCGGGACAGAATAGGAATCAGCCCCAGCATTTT. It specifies CASSPGQNRNQPQHF.